The 7 T cell receptor beta chains listed next were all sequenced from one sample in a study of blood T cell repertoires in COVID-19. Sequencing was performed with immunoSEQ multiplex PCR; in TCRdb, only in-frame clones are kept and a portion is missing. The data hold about 74,000 clones, with under 95% observed a single time. Sequences were obtained from peripheral blood. The receptors come from a human donor in a cohort sampled during active COVID-19.

Remarks on this clone: Other DNA variants within this sample encode the same CDR3. This chain joins TRBV7-9 and TRBJ1-5; the match to TRBD1 covers 9 bases. The CDR3 has 14 residues. Losses at the gene ends were 1 base for V and 7 bases for J; bases not matched to a gene: 2. CDR1 SEHNR and CDR2 FQNEAQ come from the germline V gene (reference sequence). CDR3 nucleotide sequence: TGTGCCAGCAGCTTAGGACAGGGGGGGCAGCCCCAGCATTTT. It codes for CASSLGQGGQPQHF.

V usage is TRBV7-8 and J usage is TRBJ1-5; D is perhaps TRBD1 (5 bases). Germline V gives CDR1 SGHVS, CDR2 FQNEAQ. V dropped 0 bases and J dropped 7 bases, with 13 bases sitting between them. The CDR3 is 15 amino acids. The CDR3 loop reads CASSLAAGPRQPQHF. The CDR3 nucleotides read TGTGCCAGCAGCTTAGCGGCGGGGCCAAGACAGCCCCAGCATTTT. The full variable domain, completed using reference TRBV7-8 and TRBJ1-5, is GAGVSQSPRYKVAKRGQDVALRCDPISGHVSLFWYQQALGQGPEFLTYFQNEAQLDKSGLPSDRFFAERPEGSVSTLKIQRTQQEDSAVYLCASSLAAGPRQPQHFGDGTRLSIL.

The V call is TRBV6-8, the J call TRBJ2-1; D call uncertain. Germline V gene lookup returns CDR1 MNHGY and CDR2 SAAAGT. CDR3 length equals 14 residues. The germline V and J ends were trimmed by 5 bases and 7 bases, with 15 bases remaining between them. CDR3 sequence (DNA): TGTGCCAGCAGTCCCCCTCGTCTAATTAATGAGCAGTTCTTC. It specifies CASSPPRLINEQFF.

The chain is built from TRBV7-2 and TRBJ2-7, with D possibly matching TRBD1 (6 bases). The CDR3 length is 16 residues. Per the germline V gene, CDR1 is SGHTA and CDR2 is FQGNSA. V lost 3 bases, J lost 0 bases, and 15 bases lay in between. CDR3 loop: CASSFQGTYASYEQYF. The CDR3, as DNA: TGTGCCAGCAGCTTCCAGGGGACGTACGCCTCCTACGAGCAGTACTTC.

This chain connects TRBV7-2 to TRBJ2-3, with no clear D. Germline loops: CDR1 SGHTA, CDR2 FQGNSA. The CDR3 consists of 14 residues. Trimming pared 0 bases from V and 3 bases from J, leaving 7 bases between. The CDR3 is CASSLAHGTDTQYF. CDR3 nucleotide sequence: TGTGCCAGCAGCTTAGCCCACGGGACAGATACGCAGTATTTT.

This chain connects TRBV6-5 to TRBJ2-7; D unclear. Germline loops: CDR1 MNHEY, CDR2 SVGAGI. Trimming removed 10 bases from V and 3 bases from J, with 16 bases in between. This CDR3 is 13 amino acids long. The CDR3 coding sequence is TGTGCCACCTCGAGGCTAGGCGTCTACGAGCAGTACTTC. Its protein product is CATSRLGVYEQYF.

The V gene is TRBV27, the J gene TRBJ1-5; 9 nucleotides line up with TRBD1. V trimming: 5 bases; J trimming: 6 bases; junction bases outside the gene matches: 8. In germline, CDR1 is MNHEY, CDR2 SMNVEV (reference sequence). This CDR3 has 15 residues. CDR3 nucleotide sequence: TGTGCCAGCAGTCCTACCGGGACAGGGAGTCAGCCCCAGCATTTT. Translated, it gives CASSPTGTGSQPQHF.